Listed below are T cell receptor beta chains from one sample, sequenced in a study of CD8+ T cells in alopecia areata. The table came from immunoSEQ multiplex PCR; TCRdb's copy has only in-frame clones and leaves some out. The table includes some 170,000 clones, about 61% detected once. The sequencing used CD4+ T cells sorted from blood, collected at roughly week 58, from a patient treated with tofacitinib. The source is a human donor with alopecia areata. CDR3s include the opening cysteine and the closing phenylalanine or tryptophan.

v_call | cdr3_aa
TRBV29-1 | CSVGRGNRNYGYTF
TRBV6-6 | CASSPAYGTGYTF
TRBV9 | CASSVATGNYGYTF
TRBV19 | CATKGAGQETQYF
TRBV2 | CASSEAGGTGPYGYTF
TRBV6-5 | CAGGMGGQETQYF
TRBV5-1 | CASRGGTDNEKLFF
TRBV27 | CASSLRGSTTGELFF
TRBV7-3 | CASSSSGTPTDTQYF
TRBV15 | CATRLGQQNQPQHF
TRBV9 | CASSVWGTSNTGELFF
TRBV2 | CASRDGASSYNSPLHF
TRBV30 | CAWSVSVFDLEAFF
TRBV7-3 | CASSLGDRGPTGELFF
TRBV7-8 | CASSATGFPLHF
TRBV9 | CASSVEGLDEQYF
TRBV5-1 | CASSLEYGEQYF
TRBV30 | CAWSVGGATNYGYTF
TRBV27 | CASTPTPGQRRTQYF
TRBV7-2 | CASSLGDVYEQYF
TRBV29-1 | CSGDGTANTGELFF
TRBV10-3 | CAISDRTGRYTEAFF
TRBV29-1 | CSVNQGGTEAFF
TRBV29-1 | CSVKQGTNTEAFF
TRBV2 | CASTNRGRETQYF
TRBV2 | CASRRGYVQPQHF
TRBV9 | CASSVDGVKTQYF
TRBV5-6 | CASSFDPASVSYEQYF